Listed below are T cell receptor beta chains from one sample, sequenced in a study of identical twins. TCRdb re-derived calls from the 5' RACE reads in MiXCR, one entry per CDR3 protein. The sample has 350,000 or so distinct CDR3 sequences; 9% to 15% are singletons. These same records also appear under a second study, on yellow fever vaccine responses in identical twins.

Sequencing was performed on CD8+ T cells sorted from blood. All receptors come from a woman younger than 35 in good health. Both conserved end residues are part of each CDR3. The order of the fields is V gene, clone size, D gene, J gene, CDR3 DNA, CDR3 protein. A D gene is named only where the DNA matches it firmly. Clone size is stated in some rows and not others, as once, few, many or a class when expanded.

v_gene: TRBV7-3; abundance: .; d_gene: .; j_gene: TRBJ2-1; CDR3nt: TGTGCCAGCAGCTTATATGTGGGTCGCAATGAGCAGTTCTTC; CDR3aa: CASSLYVGRNEQFF
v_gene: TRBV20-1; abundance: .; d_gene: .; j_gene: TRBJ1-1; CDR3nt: TGCAGTGCCCTGAACACTGAAGCTTTCTTT; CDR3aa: CSALNTEAFF
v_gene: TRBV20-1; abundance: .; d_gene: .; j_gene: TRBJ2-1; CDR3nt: TGCAGTGCTGCCCTTGGTGGCGGGACTGATGAGCAGTTCTTC; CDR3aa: CSAALGGGTDEQFF
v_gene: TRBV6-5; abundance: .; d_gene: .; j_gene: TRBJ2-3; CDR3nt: TGTGCCAGCAGTTACTCGCCGGGCGGCACAGATACGCAGTATTTT; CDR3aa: CASSYSPGGTDTQYF
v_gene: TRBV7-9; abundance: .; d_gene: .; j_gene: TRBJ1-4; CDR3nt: TGTGCCAGCAGCTTAGCAACGGACGGTAGTAATGAAAAACTGTTTTTT; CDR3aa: CASSLATDGSNEKLFF
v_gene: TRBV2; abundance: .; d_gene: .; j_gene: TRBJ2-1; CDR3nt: TGTGCCAGCAGTGAACCGGGGGACCCCGGGACACGGTTCTTC; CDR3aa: CASSEPGDPGTRFF
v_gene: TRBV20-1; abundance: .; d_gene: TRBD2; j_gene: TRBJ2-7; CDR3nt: TGCAGTGCTGTATACCCAGGGCGGGAGGAAATCCACGAGCAGTACTTC; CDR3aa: CSAVYPGREEIHEQYF
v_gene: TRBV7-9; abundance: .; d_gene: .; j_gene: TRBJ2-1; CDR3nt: TGTGCCAGCAGCCCCGGAGAGGGGCCCTCGGTCAATGAGCAGTTCTTC; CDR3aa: CASSPGEGPSVNEQFF
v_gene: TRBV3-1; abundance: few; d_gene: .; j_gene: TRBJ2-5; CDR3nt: TGTGCCAGCAGCCAAGAGGACTATCTGAAAAAGACCCAGTACTTC; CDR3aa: CASSQEDYLKKTQYF
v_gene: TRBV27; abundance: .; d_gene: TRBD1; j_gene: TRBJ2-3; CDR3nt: TGTGCCAGCAGTTTATTTGAGGGGGCTTGGGGCACAGATACGCAGTATTTT; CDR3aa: CASSLFEGAWGTDTQYF
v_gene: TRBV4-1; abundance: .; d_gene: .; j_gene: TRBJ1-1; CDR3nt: TGCGCCAGCAGCCAAGATCCTTTTGAAGCTTTCTTT; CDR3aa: CASSQDPFEAFF
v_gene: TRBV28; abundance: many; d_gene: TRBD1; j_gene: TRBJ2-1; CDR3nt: TGTGCCAGCAGTTGGGGACAGGTTTACAATGAGCAGTTCTTC; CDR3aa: CASSWGQVYNEQFF
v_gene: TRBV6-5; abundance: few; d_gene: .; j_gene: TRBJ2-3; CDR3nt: TGTGCCAGCAGTTACGGGTCCACACGGTTAGATACGCAGTATTTT; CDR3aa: CASSYGSTRLDTQYF
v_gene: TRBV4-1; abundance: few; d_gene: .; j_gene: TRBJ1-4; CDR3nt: TGCGCCAGCAGCCAGGCCCTCTCTGTGCGGGTGAGGGAAAAACTGTTTTTT; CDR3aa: CASSQALSVRVREKLFF
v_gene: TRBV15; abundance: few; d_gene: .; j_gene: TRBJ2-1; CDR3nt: TGTGCCACCAGTCATCTCAGCATCGCGGGTGAGTCGCCCAATGAGCAGTTCTTC; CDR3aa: CATSHLSIAGESPNEQFF
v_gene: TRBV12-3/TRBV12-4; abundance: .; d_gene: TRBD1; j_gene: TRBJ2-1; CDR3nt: TGTGCCAGCAGCCCGAGGACAGGGAGGTATGGTGAGCAGTTCTTC; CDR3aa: CASSPRTGRYGEQFF
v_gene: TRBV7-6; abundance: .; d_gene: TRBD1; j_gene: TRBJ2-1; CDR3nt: TGTGCCAGCAGCTTGAGGGCGGGTAGCGGACAGGGGGACAATGAGCAGTTCTTC; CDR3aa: CASSLRAGSGQGDNEQFF
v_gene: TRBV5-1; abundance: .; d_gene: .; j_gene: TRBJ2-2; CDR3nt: TGCGCCAGCAGCTTGCTTGAAGCTACCGGGGAGCTGTTTTTT; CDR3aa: CASSLLEATGELFF
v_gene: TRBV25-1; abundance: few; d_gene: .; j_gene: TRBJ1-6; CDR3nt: TGTGCCAGCAGTGAGGTATATAATTCACCCCTCCACTTT; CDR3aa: CASSEVYNSPLHF
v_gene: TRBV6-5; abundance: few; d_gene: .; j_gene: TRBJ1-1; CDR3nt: TGTGCCAGCAGTTTCTCGGGGCAGGATATGAACACTGAAGCTTTCTTT; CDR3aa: CASSFSGQDMNTEAFF
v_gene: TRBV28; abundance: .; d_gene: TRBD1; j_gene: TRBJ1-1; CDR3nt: TGTGCCAGCAGTCCCCGACAGGGAGTGGAAGCTTTCTTT; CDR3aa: CASSPRQGVEAFF
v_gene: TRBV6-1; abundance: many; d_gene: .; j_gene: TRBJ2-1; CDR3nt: TGTGCCAGCAGCCCCAACGGCGGAATGACAGGCAATGAGCAGTTCTTC; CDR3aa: CASSPNGGMTGNEQFF
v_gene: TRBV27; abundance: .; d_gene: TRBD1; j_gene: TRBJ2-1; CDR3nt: TGTGCCAGCAGTCCTCCGGACAGGGAGCAGTTCTTC; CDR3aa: CASSPPDREQFF
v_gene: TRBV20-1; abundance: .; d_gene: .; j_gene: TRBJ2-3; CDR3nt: TGCAGTGCTAGAGTGGACGGACCCGGGCCAGATACGCAGTATTTT; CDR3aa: CSARVDGPGPDTQYF
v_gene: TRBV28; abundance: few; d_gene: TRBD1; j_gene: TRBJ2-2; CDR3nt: TGTGCCAGCAGTTTACCCCAGGGGGCGGTCACCGGGGAGCTGTTTTTT; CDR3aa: CASSLPQGAVTGELFF
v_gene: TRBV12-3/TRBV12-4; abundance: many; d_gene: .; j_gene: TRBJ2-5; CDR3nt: TGTGCCAGCAGTTGGGCTAGCCTGGAGACCCAGTACTTC; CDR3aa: CASSWASLETQYF
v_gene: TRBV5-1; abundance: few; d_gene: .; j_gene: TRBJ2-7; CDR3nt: TGCGCCAGCAGCCTCGGGTCCGGGTTGACATACTTC; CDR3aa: CASSLGSGLTYF
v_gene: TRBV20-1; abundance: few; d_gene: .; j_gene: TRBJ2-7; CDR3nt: TGCAGTGCTAGGAGGGCCTACGAGCAGTACTTC; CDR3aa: CSARRAYEQYF
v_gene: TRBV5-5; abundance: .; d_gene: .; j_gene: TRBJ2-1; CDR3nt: TGTGCCAGCAGCTCACCCCGGGACACCTACAATGAGCAGTTCTTC; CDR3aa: CASSSPRDTYNEQFF
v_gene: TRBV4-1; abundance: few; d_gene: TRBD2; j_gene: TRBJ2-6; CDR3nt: TGCGCCAGCAGCCAAGATAACAGCGGGGGGGCCCGGTCTGGGGCCAACGTCCTGACTTTC; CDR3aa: CASSQDNSGGARSGANVLTF
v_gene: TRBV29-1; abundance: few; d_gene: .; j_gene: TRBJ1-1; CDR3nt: TGCAGCGTTGAAGATCGGGGCACTGAAGCTTTCTTT; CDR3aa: CSVEDRGTEAFF
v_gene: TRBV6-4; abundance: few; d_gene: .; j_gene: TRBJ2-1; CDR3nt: TGTGCCAGCAGTGACGGCTCAGGGGGGGCGAACAATGAGCAGTTCTTC; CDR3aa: CASSDGSGGANNEQFF
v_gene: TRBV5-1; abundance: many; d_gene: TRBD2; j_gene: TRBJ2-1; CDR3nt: TGCGCCAGCAGCTTGGCGGGGGGTGAGCAGTTCTTC; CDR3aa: CASSLAGGEQFF